The 32 T cell receptor beta chains below come from one sample, sequenced in a study of Ad26.COV2.S vaccination and SARS-CoV-2 variants. Produced via immunoSEQ multiplex PCR; TCRdb's table is partial and in-frame only. The sample lists roughly 380,000 clones; just over 90% were seen once. This specimen was peripheral blood, taken after recovery from COVID-19. The source of these receptors is a human donor who had recovered from COVID-19.

The chain carries TRBV18 and TRBJ1-2; D remains unclear. The germline V gene has CDR1 KGHSH and CDR2 LQKENI. V was clipped by 5 bases and J by 5 bases, with 12 bases between them. This CDR3 region has 13 residues. CDR3 sequence reads: CASSLDGRYGYTF. For the CDR3, the DNA is TGTGCCAGCTCATTAGACGGCAGATATGGCTACACCTTC.

This clone turned up a few times. The chain employs TRBV5-4 and TRBJ1-5, with 7 bases identical to TRBD1. J gave up 11 bases and V 4 bases, and 9 bases lay outside the gene matches. This CDR3 region has 13 residues. Germline V gene data show CDR1 as SGHNT and CDR2 as YYREEE (reference sequence). This chain's CDR3 is CASSGDPQGAQHF. CDR3 bases: TGTGCCAGCAGCGGGGACCCCCAGGGGGCCCAGCATTTT.

The chain links TRBV5-1 to TRBJ2-5; tentatively, D is TRBD1 (5 bases). Trimming stripped 4 bases from V and 5 bases from J, with 15 bases between. Germline V gives CDR1 SGHRS, CDR2 YFSETQ. CDR3 length: 14 amino acids. CDR3 sequence (DNA): TGCGCCAGCAGCCGAGAAGGGGTTTTCGAGACCCAGTACTTC. As protein: CASSREGVFETQYF.

Worth noting for this clone: Other DNA sequences in the same sample also yield this CDR3. This chain uses TRBV24-1 with TRBJ2-3; the D is unclear. The germline V and J ends were trimmed by 5 bases and 5 bases, with 4 bases remaining between them. Looked up from germline, CDR1 is KGHDR and CDR2 is SFDVKD. There are 11 residues in the CDR3. The CDR3 bases are TGTGCCACCAGTGGTGGAGATACGCAGTATTTT. Protein: CATSGGDTQYF.

As regards this clone: This specimen includes other DNA sequences encoding the same CDR3. V gene TRBV9 combines with J gene TRBJ2-1, with TRBD2 matching 11 bases. The CDR3 totals 15 residues. Germline V gene sequence: CDR1 SGDLS, CDR2 YYNGEE. J lost 7 bases, V lost 2 bases, and 5 bases had no gene match. CDR3 DNA sequence: TGTGCCAGCAGCGTTAGCGGGGGGGCCGGGAATGAGCAGTTCTTC. It is translated as CASSVSGGAGNEQFF.

The CDR3 nucleotides read TGCGCCAGCAGCCAAGATTTGGAGGGGGCCGATTCCAACACTGAAGCTTTCTTT. Translated, it gives CASSQDLEGADSNTEAFF. V usage is TRBV4-1 and J usage is TRBJ1-1, with 7 bases that match TRBD1. CDR1 MGHRA and CDR2 YSYEKL come from the germline V gene. J was trimmed by 2 bases and V by 0 bases; bases with no gene match: 12. There are 18 residues in the CDR3.

The chain carries TRBV5-1 and TRBJ1-2, with D tentatively TRBD1 (5 bases). The CDR3 covers 16 residues. Trimming shortened V by 2 bases and J by 2 bases, and 16 bases separated the two germline ends. Germline loops: CDR1 SGHRS, CDR2 YFSETQ. The CDR3 here is CASSLLPGPINYGYTF. The CDR3 coding sequence is TGCGCCAGCAGCTTACTTCCGGGACCGATAAACTATGGCTACACCTTC.

The chain employs TRBV2 and TRBJ1-5; D might be TRBD1 (5 bases). Per germline, CDR1 SNHLY and CDR2 FYNNEI. The CDR3 runs to 14 residues. Trimming stripped 6 bases from V and 4 bases from J, with 13 bases between. CDR3 protein: CASSPGAGNQPQHF. CDR3 nucleotides: TGTGCCAGCAGCCCCGGGGCAGGGAATCAGCCCCAGCATTTT.

This clone showed up just once. Other DNA sequences within the sample encode an identical CDR3. This chain links TRBV12-3 or TRBV12-4 with TRBJ2-7; D is uncertain. The CDR3 spans 12 residues. V lost 0 bases and J 4 bases, leaving 4 bases between the germline ends. CDR3 in DNA: TGTGCCAGCAGTTTAGCTGCGTACGAGCAGTACTTC. Translated, it gives CASSLAAYEQYF.

The gene calls are TRBV27 and TRBJ2-1; D remains ambiguous. Looked up from germline, CDR1 is MNHEY and CDR2 is SMNVEV (reference sequence). Trimming removed 4 bases at V and 2 bases at J, with 12 bases between. The CDR3 contains 15 residues. The DNA for the CDR3 is TGTGCCAGCAGTTGGATTGAGGCAGCCTACAATGAGCAGTTCTTC. This gives the protein CASSWIEAAYNEQFF.

This sequence joins TRBV5-1 and TRBJ1-2; D remains unclear. V was pared by 0 bases and J by 8 bases, with 14 bases between. Germline V gene sequence: CDR1 SGHRS, CDR2 YFSETQ. The CDR3 consists of 14 residues. In nucleotides, the CDR3 is TGCGCCAGCAGCTTGGATCGCAGCCCTATGGGCTACACCTTC. It encodes CASSLDRSPMGYTF.

V gene TRBV9 combines with J gene TRBJ2-1; 8 nucleotides match TRBD2. The germline CDR1 and CDR2 sequences are SGDLS and YYNGEE. V was pared by 3 bases and J by 5 bases, with 13 bases of the junction left unmatched. The CDR3 has 17 residues. The CDR3 bases are TGTGCCAGCAGCGCCGAAGGGGGTAGCGGGGCCCACAATGAGCAGTTCTTC. Its translation: CASSAEGGSGAHNEQFF.

The rearrangement joins TRBV19 to TRBJ1-5, with a tentative D call TRBD1 (5 bases). The germline CDR1 and CDR2 sequences are LNHDA and SQIVND (reference sequence). The germline V and J ends were trimmed by 6 bases and 5 bases, with 14 bases remaining between them. The CDR3 has 14 amino acids. The CDR3, as DNA: TGTGCCAGTAGCTACGGCAGGGACCATCAGCCCCAGCATTTT. Amino acids: CASSYGRDHQPQHF.

This clone was seen a few times. The chain is built from TRBV7-9 and TRBJ1-2, with D perhaps TRBD1 (6 bases). The germline V gene has CDR1 SEHNR and CDR2 FQNEAQ (reference sequence). Trimming cost V 7 bases and J 8 bases, with 17 bases left between them. The CDR3 extends over 13 amino acids. In DNA, the CDR3 is TGTGCCAGCAATAGGCCGGGGGCGGAGGGCTACACCTTC. It encodes CASNRPGAEGYTF. Drawing the rest from reference TRBV7-9 and TRBJ1-2, the complete variable domain is DTGVSQNPRHKITKRGQNVTFRCDPISEHNRLYWYRQTLGQGPEFLTYFQNEAQLEKSRLLSDRFSAERPKGSFSTLEIQRTEQGDSAMYLCASNRPGAEGYTFGSGTRLTVV.

The rearrangement links TRBV27 to TRBJ1-5, with D unclear. Trimming removed 6 bases from V and 1 base from J, with 19 bases in between. This CDR3 spans 17 amino acids. Germline CDR1 and CDR2: MNHEY and SMNVEV (reference sequence). CDR3 nucleotide sequence: TGTGCCAGCAGGAGAAGTTTAACGGGGTTAAGCAATCAGCCCCAGCATTTT. Protein product: CASRRSLTGLSNQPQHF.

This sequence joins TRBV19 and TRBJ1-3; D might be TRBD1 (5 bases). V lost 3 bases and J 0 bases, leaving 9 bases between the germline ends. Germline V gene sequence: CDR1 LNHDA, CDR2 SQIVND (reference sequence). This CDR3 has 15 residues. CDR3 sequence: CASSINQGSGNTIYF. The CDR3 region has the DNA TGTGCCAGTAGTATCAACCAGGGCTCTGGAAACACCATATATTTT.

This chain connects TRBV18 to TRBJ1-2; D unclear. V was cut by 0 bases and J by 4 bases, with 3 bases left in between. The V gene's germline CDR1 is KGHSH and CDR2 LQKENI. The length of the CDR3 is 12 residues. The CDR3 region has the DNA TGTGCCAGCTCACCACCGGGCTATGGCTACACCTTC. This sequence encodes CASSPPGYGYTF.

This clone was seen a single time. The rearrangement links TRBV4-1 to TRBJ2-7; the D is unclear. This CDR3 region has 13 residues. The V end lost 1 base, the J end lost 3 bases, and 7 bases lay between the germline ends. CDR1 is MGHRA and CDR2 is YSYEKL in the germline V gene. The CDR3 DNA reads as TGCGCCAGCAGCCAAGCACAGAACTACGAGCAGTACTTC. Its translation is CASSQAQNYEQYF.

The chain is built from TRBV3-1 (or the pseudogene TRBV3-2) and TRBJ1-3, with a tentative D call TRBD1 (5 bases). V lost 5 bases and J 2 bases, leaving 10 bases between the germline ends. In germline, CDR1 is LGHDT, CDR2 YNNKEL (reference sequence). The CDR3 loop spans 14 amino acids. The CDR3 nucleotides are TGTGCCAGCAGCGCAGCAGGGCCTGGAAACACCATATATTTT. Translated, it gives CASSAAGPGNTIYF.

As for this clone: The same CDR3 can be traced to other DNA sequences in this sample. The V and J genes are TRBV5-1 and TRBJ1-2; 7 bases map to TRBD1. Germline CDR1 reads SGHRS; CDR2 reads YFSETQ. The CDR3 has 13 amino acids. The trim removed 0 bases at V and 7 bases at J, leaving 3 bases unmatched. This CDR3 is CASSLGQGGGYTF. CDR3 nucleotides: TGCGCCAGCAGCTTGGGACAGGGAGGTGGCTACACCTTC.

The chain employs TRBV19 and TRBJ2-5; 14 bases are a match to TRBD2. The germline gives CDR1 LNHDA, CDR2 SQIVND (reference sequence). The CDR3 consists of 17 residues. Trimming cost V 6 bases and J 4 bases; bases outside gene matches: 10. The CDR3 nucleotides are TGTGCCAGTAGCAGGACTGGGACTAGCGGGGGATCAGAGACCCAGTACTTC. Its protein is CASSRTGTSGGSETQYF.

The chain is built from TRBV3-1 (or the pseudogene TRBV3-2) and TRBJ2-3; 12 nucleotides line up with TRBD2. CDR3 length equals 16 residues. Germline lookup yields CDR1 LGHDT and CDR2 YNNKEL (reference sequence). Trimming cost V 2 bases and J 2 bases; bases outside gene matches: 2. CDR3 DNA sequence: TGTGCCAGCAGCCAACTAGCGGGGGGGAACACAGATACGCAGTATTTT. It is translated as CASSQLAGGNTDTQYF.

The J gene is TRBJ1-1, the V gene TRBV10-1, with 7 bases that match TRBD1. Germline trimming cut 5 bases from V and 2 bases from J; bases unmatched to any gene: 11. Germline CDR1 and CDR2: WNHNN and SYGVQD (reference sequence). This CDR3 region has 16 residues. Written as DNA, the CDR3 is TGCGCCAGCAGTCGAGGGGGCGCCGGCACTAACACTGAAGCTTTCTTT. Protein: CASSRGGAGTNTEAFF.

V and J are TRBV7-9 and TRBJ2-3, with TRBD2 matching 8 bases. CDR1 is SEHNR, CDR2 FQNEAQ, per germline (reference sequence). CDR3 size: 15 residues. Trimming at V came to 5 bases and at J to 1 base, leaving 5 bases not matched to a gene. As DNA, the CDR3 is TGTGCCAGCAGCACGGGGACTAGGGGCACAGATACGCAGTATTTT. Residues: CASSTGTRGTDTQYF.

The chain is built from TRBV5-1 and TRBJ2-7; D possibly corresponds to TRBD2 (7 bases). CDR3 length: 14 amino acids. Germline lookup yields CDR1 SGHRS and CDR2 YFSETQ. The V end lost 0 bases, the J end lost 7 bases, and 14 bases lay between the germline ends. This chain's CDR3 is CASSLAGGAEEQYF. The DNA of the CDR3 is TGCGCCAGCAGCTTGGCGGGGGGCGCGGAGGAGCAGTACTTC.

The chain joins TRBV21-1 to TRBJ2-7; TRBD2, the D gene given by the table, was not confirmed from the DNA. TRBV21-1 is a pseudogene segment. There are 18 residues in the CDR3. CDR3 amino acids: CASSKRPRRAGGFYEQYF. For the CDR3, the DNA is TGTGCCAGCAGCAAAAGGCCCAGGAGGGCGGGGGGATTCTACGAGCAGTACTTC.

The chain carries TRBV11-2 and TRBJ1-6; 9 nucleotides match TRBD1. Losses at the gene ends were 6 bases for V and 8 bases for J; bases not matched to a gene: 5. The CDR3 runs 14 residues. Per the germline V gene, CDR1 is SGHAT and CDR2 is FQNNGV. The CDR3 reads CASREQGADSPLHF. As DNA, the CDR3 is TGTGCCAGCAGAGAACAGGGGGCCGATTCACCCCTCCACTTT.

The chain uses TRBV7-9 and TRBJ1-5; 7 nucleotides line up with TRBD1. V shed 3 bases and J 5 bases; nucleotides not matched to a gene: 7. Germline values: CDR1 SEHNR, CDR2 FQNEAQ (reference sequence). This CDR3 comprises 15 residues. The CDR3 sequence is CASSLTGKVDQPQHF. For the CDR3, the DNA is TGTGCCAGCAGCTTGACAGGGAAGGTGGATCAGCCCCAGCATTTT. Variable domain in full (rest from reference TRBV7-9 and TRBJ1-5): DTGVSQNPRHKITKRGQNVTFRCDPISEHNRLYWYRQTLGQGPEFLTYFQNEAQLEKSRLLSDRFSAERPKGSFSTLEIQRTEQGDSAMYLCASSLTGKVDQPQHFGDGTRLSIL.

The V call is TRBV5-4, the J call TRBJ1-6, with D possibly matching TRBD1 (6 bases). The V and J ends lost 4 bases and 4 bases respectively, with 12 bases between them. The CDR3 runs to 15 residues. Looked up from germline, CDR1 is SGHNT and CDR2 is YYREEE (reference sequence). CDR3 sequence reads: CASSLRDKYNSPLHF. CDR3 nucleotides: TGTGCCAGCAGCCTCCGGGACAAATATAATTCACCCCTCCACTTT.

The chain combines TRBV7-9 with TRBJ2-1; possible D gene TRBD1, 6 bases. V lost 4 bases and J 6 bases, leaving 19 bases between the germline ends. There are 16 residues in the CDR3. CDR1 and CDR2 (germline): SEHNR, FQNEAQ (reference sequence). The DNA of the CDR3 is TGTGCCAGCAGCTCACCAGGGGTTTGGGCGGCCAATGAGCAGTTCTTC. This codes for CASSSPGVWAANEQFF.

This chain joins TRBV6-1 and TRBJ2-1, with 9 bases matching TRBD1. This CDR3 is built from 16 residues. Trimming cost V 1 base and J 5 bases; bases outside gene matches: 6. Germline V gene lookup returns CDR1 MNHNS and CDR2 SASEGT. Here the CDR3 DNA reads TGTGCCAGCAGTGAAGGGAGACAGGGGGGAAACAATGAGCAGTTCTTC. As protein: CASSEGRQGGNNEQFF.

This rearrangement joins TRBV6-5 to TRBJ1-6; 9 bases align to TRBD1. With V trimmed by 9 bases and J by 7 bases, 10 bases remained unmatched. The CDR3 runs to 15 residues. The V gene's germline CDR1 is MNHEY and CDR2 SVGAGI. CDR3 DNA sequence: TGTGCCAGTCTCCCCTGGACAGGGGTAAATTCACCCCTCCACTTT. Translation gives CASLPWTGVNSPLHF.